Presented here are 22 T cell receptor beta chains from one specimen sequenced in a study of a mutant IDH1 vaccine in newly diagnosed glioma. Antigen specificity for these receptors is unknown. Sequenced by immunoSEQ multiplex PCR; TCRdb stores in-frame clones only, minus some. The sample shows around 60,000 clones, approximately 85% of them seen only once. Noted time point: week 23, last vaccination. The study gave 300 ug of mutant IDH1 20-mer peptide per vaccine dose, with topical imiquimod. Sample: PBMCs, taken from a glioma patient whose treatment included an IDH1 peptide vaccine. The receptors here all came from a man aged 25 to 40 with glioma.

The rearrangement uses TRBV6-5 and TRBJ2-3; D is possibly TRBD2 (6 bases). V lost 8 bases and J lost 3, with 15 bases in between. CDR3 length equals 14 residues. Germline CDR1 is MNHEY and CDR2 is SVGAGI. The CDR3 DNA reads TGTGCCAGCGCGCGGAGGGGCACTACAGATACGCAGTATTTT. This codes for CASARRGTTDTQYF.

The CDR3 region is CASSLGQGPNSPLHF. The DNA for the CDR3 is TGCGCCAGCAGCTTGGGGCAGGGTCCTAATTCACCCCTCCACTTT. This chain joins TRBV5-1 and TRBJ1-6; D possibly corresponds to TRBD1 (5 bases). This CDR3 comprises 15 residues. Germline values: CDR1 SGHRS, CDR2 YFSETQ. Trimming stripped 0 bases from V and 6 bases from J, with 10 bases between.

This clone appeared a single time. The rearrangement joins TRBV5-4 to TRBJ1-4; the D gene is possibly TRBD1 (6 bases). V lost 0 bases and J 3 bases, leaving 6 bases between the germline ends. The CDR3 loop spans 14 amino acids. CDR1 and CDR2 from the germline V gene are SGHNT and YYREEE (reference sequence). CDR3 sequence (DNA): TGTGCCAGCAGCTTGGGGGGGCCTAATGAAAAACTGTTTTTT. Protein product: CASSLGGPNEKLFF.

CDR3 residues: CSVQPLRDSRETQYF. In DNA form, the CDR3 reads TGCAGCGTGCAACCGCTTCGGGACAGTAGAGAGACCCAGTACTTC. The rearrangement uses TRBV29-1 and TRBJ2-5, with 7 bases aligning to TRBD1. The CDR3 covers 15 residues. The germline gives CDR1 SQVTM, CDR2 ANQGSEA. The V segment lost 6 bases and the J segment 4 bases; nucleotides outside the gene matches: 14.

The V and J genes are TRBV27 and TRBJ1-6, with D possibly matching TRBD1 (5 bases). The CDR3 has 14 residues. CDR1 and CDR2 from the germline V gene are MNHEY and SMNVEV (reference sequence). The V end was cut by 5 bases, the J end by 10 bases, with 15 bases between. CDR3 sequence: CASSTTGHNSPLHF. In DNA form, the CDR3 reads TGTGCCAGCAGTACAACAGGCCACAACTCACCCCTCCACTTT.

The gene calls are TRBV4-2 and TRBJ2-7, with D possibly matching TRBD1 (7 bases). Germline lookup yields CDR1 LGHNA and CDR2 YNFKEQ. There are 18 residues in the CDR3. V was cut by 1 base and J by 0 bases, with 19 bases left in between. CDR3 nucleotide sequence: TGTGCCAGCAGCCAAGCCTTTCCGCGGGACAGAAACTCCTACGAGCAGTACTTC. Its protein is CASSQAFPRDRNSYEQYF.

V is TRBV4-2 and J is TRBJ2-3; TRBD2 matches at 10 bases. The germline CDR1 and CDR2 sequences are LGHNA and YNFKEQ. V was clipped by 1 base and J by 0 bases; unmatched bases: 4. This CDR3 has 17 amino acids. In DNA, the CDR3 is TGTGCCAGCAGCCAAGCAAATAGCGGGGGGAGCACAGATACGCAGTATTTT. The encoded protein is CASSQANSGGSTDTQYF.

The chain is built from TRBV11-2 and TRBJ1-1; 8 nucleotides align to TRBD1. The CDR3 extends over 15 amino acids. Germline assignment: CDR1 SGHAT and CDR2 FQNNGV. The trim removed 3 bases at V and 4 bases at J, leaving 7 bases unmatched. CDR3 amino acids: CASSFLSDRGTEAFF. The DNA of the CDR3 is TGTGCCAGCAGCTTCCTAAGCGACAGGGGCACTGAAGCTTTCTTT.

The rearrangement links TRBV5-1 to TRBJ1-4; 9 nucleotides line up with TRBD1. After removal of 1 base from V and 5 bases from J, the junction contained 6 bases not matched to a gene. Looked up from germline, CDR1 is SGHRS and CDR2 is YFSETQ. This CDR3 is 16 amino acids long. The CDR3 coding sequence is TGCGCCAGCAGCTTGCGGTTGGGGACAGGGAATGAAAAACTGTTTTTT. This codes for CASSLRLGTGNEKLFF.

The V call is TRBV30, the J call TRBJ2-3; D is unresolved. The length of the CDR3 is 12 residues. Trimming cost V 0 bases and J 6 bases, with 7 bases left between them. Germline lookup yields CDR1 GTSNPN and CDR2 SVGIG (reference sequence). The CDR3 nucleotides read TGTGCCTGGAGTGTCCGTTACGATACGCAGTATTTT. Translating it yields CAWSVRYDTQYF.

The J gene is TRBJ1-6, the V gene TRBV10-3; D is ambiguous. The germline V gene encodes CDR1 ENHRY and CDR2 SYGVKD. Trimming shortened V by 4 bases and J by 7 bases, and 5 bases separated the two germline ends. The CDR3 length is 12 residues. CDR3 nucleotides: TGTGCCATCAGTGCGGCGAATTCACCCCTCCACTTT. Residues: CAISAANSPLHF.

V and J are TRBV9 and TRBJ2-1, with 8 bases matching TRBD1. CDR3 length: 15 residues. The germline gives CDR1 SGDLS, CDR2 YYNGEE. V dropped 4 bases and J dropped 4; count of bases not matched to a gene: 7. The CDR3 DNA is TGTGCCAGCAGCTCACAGGGGGTCCAATACAATGAGCAGTTCTTC. It specifies CASSSQGVQYNEQFF.

The chain combines TRBV6-5 with TRBJ2-7; no firm D call. This CDR3 is built from 14 residues. Germline CDR1 MNHEY, CDR2 SVGAGI. The V end lost 6 bases, the J end lost 3 bases, and 15 bases lay between the germline ends. CDR3: CASREARNLYEQYF. CDR3 in DNA: TGTGCCAGCAGAGAGGCACGGAATCTCTACGAGCAGTACTTC.

By its share, this clone is medium-sized. The V call is TRBV13, the J call TRBJ1-2; D is ambiguous. V was cut by 0 bases and J by 3 bases, with 8 bases left in between. Per the germline V gene, CDR1 is PRHDT and CDR2 is FYEKMQ (reference sequence). This CDR3 has 14 amino acids. In DNA, the CDR3 is TGTGCCAGCAGCTTAGGCGGCCTCTACTATGGCTACACCTTC. Translated, it gives CASSLGGLYYGYTF.

The V and J genes are TRBV27 and TRBJ2-1; 7 bases align to TRBD1. V was clipped by 6 bases and J by 3 bases; unmatched bases: 11. This CDR3 contains 16 residues. The germline CDR1 and CDR2 sequences are MNHEY and SMNVEV (reference sequence). The DNA for the CDR3 is TGTGCCAGCAGACGACAGGGTTCACCCAACTACAATGAGCAGTTCTTC. Amino acids: CASRRQGSPNYNEQFF.

The chain has TRBV30 and TRBJ2-1, with no clear D. Trimming took off 0 bases at V and 0 bases at J, with 9 bases between the two ends. The CDR3 sequence is 15 residues long. Germline loops: CDR1 GTSNPN, CDR2 SVGIG (reference sequence). The CDR3 is CAWSVDSSSYNEQFF. The CDR3 DNA reads as TGTGCCTGGAGTGTAGACTCTAGCTCCTACAATGAGCAGTTCTTC.

The V call is TRBV5-8, the J call TRBJ1-2, with D hard to call. The germline gives CDR1 SGHTS, CDR2 YDEGEE. Trimming cost V 2 bases and J 5 bases, with 19 bases left between them. The length of the CDR3 is 16 residues. The CDR3 DNA reads as TGTGCCAGCAGCTTCCGTCAGACAACCCCCTCTTATGGCTACACCTTC. It yields the protein CASSFRQTTPSYGYTF. Full variable domain (missing parts from reference TRBV5-8 and TRBJ1-2): EAGVTQSPTHLIKTRGQQATLRCSPISGHTSVYWYQQALGLGLQFLLWYDEGEERNRGNFPPRFSGRQFPNYSSELNVNALELEDSALYLCASSFRQTTPSYGYTFGSGTRLTVV.

The rearrangement joins TRBV4-1 to TRBJ2-5; 10 bases map to TRBD1. TRBJ2-7 explains the end of the DNA better; the J call may be wrong. The CDR3 totals 15 residues. The V gene's germline CDR1 is MGHRA and CDR2 YSYEKL. DNA of the CDR3: TGCGCCAGCAGCTTTCCGGGACAGGGGTCCTACGAGCAGTACTTC. It codes for CASSFPGQGSYEQYF.

The CDR3 nucleotides read TGTGCCAGCACCCGCCGGGACTTTGGCCTCTACGAGCAGTACTTC. Translated, it gives CASTRRDFGLYEQYF. The rearrangement joins TRBV5-6 to TRBJ2-7; perhaps TRBD2 as D (6 bases). This CDR3 region has 15 residues. Between the trimmed V and J ends, which lost 6 bases and 3 bases, there was a span of 19 bases. CDR1 SGHDT and CDR2 YYEEEE come from the germline V gene. The full variable domain, completed using reference TRBV5-6 and TRBJ2-7, is DAGVTQSPTHLIKTRGQQVTLRCSPKSGHDTVSWYQQALGQGPQFIFQYYEEEERQRGNFPDRFSGHQFPNYSSELNVNALLLGDSALYLCASTRRDFGLYEQYFGPGTRLTVT.

The chain uses TRBV11-3 and TRBJ2-2; D is uncertain. The CDR3 sequence is 15 residues long. Between the trimmed V and J ends, which lost 5 bases and 2 bases, there was a span of 12 bases. The V gene's germline CDR1 is SGHNT and CDR2 YENEEA. This CDR3 is CASSEGRINTGELFF. Here the CDR3 DNA reads TGTGCCAGCAGCGAAGGACGGATTAACACCGGGGAGCTGTTTTTT.

This chain uses TRBV7-2 with TRBJ1-1; TRBD1 agrees at 9 bases. Germline V gene lookup returns CDR1 SGHTA and CDR2 FQGNSA. The CDR3 sequence is 16 residues long. The V segment lost 2 bases and the J segment 10 bases; nucleotides outside the gene matches: 14. CDR3 sequence reads: CASSLTLTGTGIGAFF. As DNA, the CDR3 is TGTGCCAGCAGCTTAACCTTAACCGGGACAGGGATTGGAGCTTTCTTT. Based on the CDR3 plus reference TRBV7-2 and TRBJ1-1, the full variable domain is GAGVSQSPSNKVTEKGKDVELRCDPISGHTALYWYRQSLGQGLEFLIYFQGNSAPDKSGLPSDRFSAERTGGSVSTLTIQRTQQEDSAVYLCASSLTLTGTGIGAFFGQGTRLTVV.

The CDR3 spells CASSASKGVDTQYF. The CDR3, as DNA: TGCGCCAGCAGTGCATCGAAGGGGGTAGATACGCAGTATTTT. The chain combines TRBV10-2 with TRBJ2-3; tentatively, D is TRBD1 (6 bases). CDR1 and CDR2 (germline): WSHSY, SAAADI. Trimming shortened V by 4 bases and J by 5 bases, and 13 bases separated the two germline ends. The CDR3 length is 14 residues.